This passage covers 13 T cell receptor beta chains from one sample sequenced in a study of cytomegalovirus exposure and HLA in healthy donors. The PCR made use of 60 Vbeta and 13 Jbeta primers. The repertoire was sequenced with immunoSEQ multiplex PCR; TCRdb's copy has only in-frame clones and lacks some. The sample table sets out approximately 120,000 clones. Sequencing input: PBMCs. These TCRs come from a man younger than 35 in good health and CMV-seronegative.

The chain combines TRBV27 with TRBJ1-5; D might be TRBD1 (6 bases). V lost 5 bases to trimming and J lost 1 base, with 15 bases between them. Germline assignment: CDR1 MNHEY and CDR2 SMNVEV (reference sequence). The CDR3 spans 16 residues. CDR3 amino acids: CASSKRGGSSNQPQHF. CDR3 coding DNA: TGTGCCAGCAGTAAGAGGGGGGGTTCGAGCAATCAGCCCCAGCATTTT.

V is TRBV20-1 and J is TRBJ2-7, with D perhaps TRBD1 (7 bases). Per germline, CDR1 DFQATT and CDR2 SNEGSKA (reference sequence). The V gene lost 7 bases and the J gene lost 7 bases, with 14 bases spanning the gap. The CDR3 loop spans 11 amino acids. The CDR3 loop reads CSGKQGREQYF. The DNA for the CDR3 is TGCAGTGGAAAACAGGGGAGGGAGCAGTACTTC.

This chain uses TRBV7-9 with TRBJ2-5, with TRBD2 matching over 7 bases. This CDR3 region has 14 residues. From germline, CDR1 is SEHNR and CDR2 FQNEAQ (reference sequence). V gave up 4 bases and J gave up 1 base; unmatched junction bases: 3. The CDR3 loop reads CASSWTRTQETQYF. CDR3 nucleotide sequence: TGTGCCAGCAGCTGGACTAGAACCCAAGAGACCCAGTACTTC. The whole variable domain, filled in from reference TRBV7-9 and TRBJ2-5, reads DTGVSQNPRHKITKRGQNVTFRCDPISEHNRLYWYRQTLGQGPEFLTYFQNEAQLEKSRLLSDRFSAERPKGSFSTLEIQRTEQGDSAMYLCASSWTRTQETQYFGPGTRLLVL.

V and J are TRBV7-9 and TRBJ2-1, with no clear D. CDR1 is SEHNR and CDR2 is FQNEAQ in the germline V gene (reference sequence). The V gene lost 2 bases and the J gene lost 4 bases, with 12 bases spanning the gap. This CDR3 has 15 amino acids. As DNA, the CDR3 is TGTGCCAGCAGCTTACTTGGCGGCTCTTACAATGAGCAGTTCTTC. It encodes CASSLLGGSYNEQFF.

About this clone itself: This sample also contains other DNA sequences that code for the same CDR3. The chain employs TRBV19 and TRBJ1-2; TRBD1 is a possible D gene (6 bases). The CDR3 spans 13 residues. Trimming stripped 5 bases from V and 2 bases from J, with 9 bases between. Germline V gene lookup returns CDR1 LNHDA and CDR2 SQIVND (reference sequence). The CDR3 is CASSPGTNYGYTF. The CDR3 DNA is TGTGCCAGTAGTCCCGGGACAAACTATGGCTACACCTTC. The complete variable domain, with remaining parts taken from reference TRBV19 and TRBJ1-2, reads DGGITQSPKYLFRKEGQNVTLSCEQNLNHDAMYWYRQDPGQGLRLIYYSQIVNDFQKGDIAEGYSVSREKKESFPLTVTSAQKNPTAFYLCASSPGTNYGYTFGSGTRLTVV.

CDR3 coding DNA: TGTGCCAGCAGCTGGACAGGGAGCGGAGTTCTCTCACCCCTCCACTTT. This translates into CASSWTGSGVLSPLHF. This sequence joins TRBV5-6 and TRBJ1-6, with 8 bases fitting TRBD1. This CDR3 region has 16 residues. The V gene's germline CDR1 is SGHDT and CDR2 YYEEEE. V trimming: 3 bases; J trimming: 10 bases; junction bases outside the gene matches: 12.

The rearrangement uses TRBV19 and TRBJ1-5; unclear D gene. CDR1 LNHDA and CDR2 SQIVND come from the germline V gene (reference sequence). V lost 9 bases to trimming and J lost 0 bases, with 9 bases between them. The CDR3 covers 13 residues. The CDR3 region is CASGGSSNQPQHF. The CDR3 DNA reads TGTGCCAGCGGAGGTTCTAGCAATCAGCCCCAGCATTTT. Filled out from reference TRBV19 and TRBJ1-5, the complete variable domain reads DGGITQSPKYLFRKEGQNVTLSCEQNLNHDAMYWYRQDPGQGLRLIYYSQIVNDFQKGDIAEGYSVSREKKESFPLTVTSAQKNPTAFYLCASGGSSNQPQHFGDGTRLSIL.

The chain employs TRBV2 and TRBJ2-7; maybe TRBD1 (6 bases). The germline V gene has CDR1 SNHLY and CDR2 FYNNEI. V dropped 2 bases and J dropped 2 bases, with 13 bases sitting between them. This CDR3 region has 15 residues. CDR3 nucleotide sequence: TGTGCCAGCAGTGAACATAGACAGGCCCCCTACGAGCAGTACTTC. It encodes CASSEHRQAPYEQYF.

CDR3 protein: CATSSGWHRGIEKLFF. In DNA form, the CDR3 reads TGTGCCACCAGCAGTGGTTGGCACAGGGGTATTGAAAAACTGTTTTTT. The chain combines TRBV15 with TRBJ1-4, with 7 bases lining up with TRBD1. Germline loops: CDR1 LNHNV, CDR2 YYDKDF (reference sequence). The CDR3 runs to 16 residues. The ends lost 3 bases at V and 7 bases at J; junction bases unmatched: 11.

The rearrangement links TRBV11-2 to TRBJ2-7; a weak D match, TRBD2 (6 bases). V was pared by 5 bases and J by 2 bases, with 19 bases between. The CDR3 has 16 amino acids. Looked up from germline, CDR1 is SGHAT and CDR2 is FQNNGV. The CDR3 DNA is TGTGCCAGCAGCCTGACTAGTGGAGGGCCGACCTACGAGCAGTACTTC. It yields the protein CASSLTSGGPTYEQYF.

V usage is TRBV2 and J usage is TRBJ1-5; perhaps TRBD1 as D (6 bases). Per the germline V gene, CDR1 is SNHLY and CDR2 is FYNNEI. This CDR3 has 17 amino acids. The germline V and J ends were trimmed by 5 bases and 2 bases, with 19 bases remaining between them. CDR3 DNA sequence: TGTGCCAGCAGTACTTTGGGGGCCCCATTTGGCAATCAGCCCCAGCATTTT. Amino acid sequence: CASSTLGAPFGNQPQHF.

The chain has TRBV6-1 and TRBJ2-5; 11 bases match TRBD1. CDR1 is MNHNS, CDR2 SASEGT, per germline. The CDR3 is made up of 16 amino acids. Germline trimming cut 2 bases from V and 5 bases from J; bases unmatched to any gene: 7. CDR3 nucleotide sequence: TGTGCCAGCAGTGAAAGGGACAGGGGGGATCTGGAGACCCAGTACTTC. It specifies CASSERDRGDLETQYF.

J is TRBJ2-1 and V is TRBV7-8, with 10 bases fitting TRBD2. The junction had 8 bases not matched to a gene; V was cut back by 6 bases and J by 3 bases. The CDR3 consists of 16 residues. Germline V CDR1 and CDR2: SGHVS, FQNEAQ. CDR3 nucleotides: TGTGCCAGCAGTCCCCCAGCTAGCGGGGGCTACAATGAGCAGTTCTTC. Amino acid sequence: CASSPPASGGYNEQFF.